The entry that follows covers one T cell receptor (beta chain) sequence. This sample is drawn from a study of chronic HIV infection and antiretroviral therapy. Each CDR3 protein is one row after TCRdb ran MiXCR on the 5' RACE reads. The sample lists under 55,000 distinct CDR3 sequences, about 20% occurring once. The CDR3 consists of 16 residues. Germline lookup yields CDR1 MGHRA and CDR2 YSYEKL. V trimming: 4 bases; J trimming: 8 bases; junction bases outside the gene matches: 7. V usage is TRBV4-1 and J usage is TRBJ2-1, with 14 nucleotides matching TRBD2. Sequenced sample: peripheral blood. The source of this sequence is an adult who had HIV and had not received antiretroviral therapy, or was an uninfected healthy control (not recorded which). CDR3 DNA sequence: TGCGCCAGCAGCCGCTCCGGGACTAGCGGGAGTGATGAGCAGTTCTTC. This sequence encodes CASSRSGTSGSDEQFF.